The clone carrying this T cell receptor (beta chain) has only a few counts. Original handling: Cell counts per sample came from amplifying reference gene primers. Sequencing used immunoSEQ multiplex PCR; TCRdb keeps in-frame clones, though not all of them. V and J calls plus clone size are reproduced from that table; the DNA served to infer D and trimming. This sample yields about 250,000 clones, of which 84% are seen a single time; 1.5% to 1.7% belongs to the top ten. The entry originates in a study of blood T cell repertoires in COVID-19. Overall study: The United States, Italy and Spain supplied acute and convalescent COVID-19 samples. Sources were T cells, B-cell-depleted T cells, or PBMCs; the material itself was cDNA or gDNA.

Germline values: CDR1 MGHRA, CDR2 YSYEKL. With 4 bases removed from V and 2 bases from J, the gap between germline ends came to 21 bases. This CDR3 has 18 amino acids. The chain links TRBV4-1 to TRBJ1-5; D remains ambiguous. This TCR was recovered from a woman between 40 and 50 years old who had recovered from COVID-19. The source material was peripheral blood. The CDR3 DNA is TGCGCCAGCAGCCGCGCGGCCGTTACTACTGCGCGCAATCAGCCCCAGCATTTT. Amino acid sequence: CASSRAAVTTARNQPQHF.